Shown below are 7 T cell receptor beta chains from a single sample sequenced in a study of shared clonotypes between healthy human individuals. Sequenced by immunoSEQ multiplex PCR; TCRdb stores in-frame clones only, minus some. The repertoire holds some 2 million clones, with about 95% as singletons. In the naive CD8 group, cells lacked CD45RO and were positively selected for CCR7, so terminally differentiated effector memory CD45RA+ cells were left out. Sample: naive CD8+ T cells sorted from blood. The receptors derive from a man younger than 35 in good health.

V usage is TRBV5-4 and J usage is TRBJ1-2; possibly TRBD1 for D (6 bases). CDR1 is SGHNT and CDR2 is YYREEE in the germline V gene (reference sequence). There are 14 residues in the CDR3. V was trimmed by 5 bases and J by 4 bases, leaving 15 bases between them. The DNA of the CDR3 is TGTGCCAGCAGGGGAAGAGGGGGTGCCTATGGCTACACCTTC. Its translation is CASRGRGGAYGYTF.

This clone was detected once. The chain uses TRBV9 and TRBJ2-1; possibly TRBD1 or TRBD2 for D (5 bases each). CDR1 and CDR2 (germline): SGDLS, YYNGEE. This CDR3 has 15 residues. Trimming took off 0 bases at V and 4 bases at J, with 11 bases between the two ends. The CDR3 DNA follows: TGTGCCAGCAGCGTAGTACCGGGGCTGTACAATGAGCAGTTCTTC. As protein: CASSVVPGLYNEQFF.

This clone appeared once. V usage is TRBV2 and J usage is TRBJ2-3; the D is unclear. Trimming left V 7 bases short and J 1 base short, with 6 bases between. This CDR3 has 12 amino acids. Germline V gene sequence: CDR1 SNHLY, CDR2 FYNNEI. This CDR3 is CASNDRTDTQYF. The CDR3, as DNA: TGTGCCAGCAATGACCGCACAGATACGCAGTATTTT.

This rearrangement joins TRBV2 to TRBJ2-1, with D perhaps TRBD2 (5 bases). CDR1 and CDR2 (germline): SNHLY, FYNNEI. There are 13 residues in the CDR3. V lost 8 bases and J 1 base, leaving 9 bases between the germline ends. In DNA form, the CDR3 reads TGTGCCAGCGGAGCGGAGTCCTACAATGAGCAGTTCTTC. Protein product: CASGAESYNEQFF.

This chain connects TRBV27 to TRBJ1-1, with D uncertain. Per the germline V gene, CDR1 is MNHEY and CDR2 is SMNVEV (reference sequence). The V and J ends lost 8 bases and 2 bases respectively, with 15 bases between them. CDR3 length: 14 residues. The CDR3 nucleotides are TGTGCCAGCCGATGGACGGGAGGAAACACTGAAGCTTTCTTT. It specifies CASRWTGGNTEAFF.

The chain uses TRBV4-3 and TRBJ2-7, with unresolved D. The CDR3 contains 13 residues. Deletions cut 5 bases from V and 5 bases from J, with 13 bases between. CDR1 and CDR2 from the germline V gene are LGHNA and YSLEER. The CDR3 loop is CASSYVKGDEQYF. In DNA form, the CDR3 reads TGCGCCAGCAGCTACGTGAAAGGAGACGAGCAGTACTTC.

The chain recombines TRBV7-2 with TRBJ2-1; 14 bases fit TRBD2. Germline assignment: CDR1 SGHTA and CDR2 FQGNSA. The CDR3 is 17 amino acids. V gave up 1 base and J gave up 9 bases; unmatched junction bases: 8. For the CDR3, the DNA is TGTGCCAGCAGCTTAGATCCGGGGACTAGCGGGGGATTTGAGCAGTTCTTC. Translation gives CASSLDPGTSGGFEQFF. Full variable domain (rest looked up from reference TRBV7-2 and TRBJ2-1): GAGVSQSPSNKVTEKGKDVELRCDPISGHTALYWYRQSLGQGLEFLIYFQGNSAPDKSGLPSDRFSAERTGGSVSTLTIQRTQQEDSAVYLCASSLDPGTSGGFEQFFGPGTRLTVL.